Listed below are T cell receptor beta chains from one sample, sequenced in a study of breast tumors, draining lymph nodes, adjacent tissues. One entry per CDR3 protein, called by TCRdb with MiXCR from the multiplex PCR reads. Among fewer than 300,000 distinct CDR3 sequences listed, about 30% were seen once. Sequencing was carried out using axillary lymph node tissue. Receptor source: a female donor with breast cancer. Some clones in this sample may be carry-over from other donors' samples. Both conserved end residues are part of each CDR3. D genes are given only for firm matches. Size is omitted from some rows. Given values are once, few, many or a class for expanded clones.

clone size | J gene | D gene | V gene | CDR3 length | CDR3 DNA | CDR3 protein
many | TRBJ2-7 | TRBD2 | TRBV12-3/TRBV12-4 | 14 | TGTGCCAGCAGTTTAGGCGGGAGTCCCCACGAGCAGTACTTC | CASSLGGSPHEQYF
many | TRBJ2-6 | NA | TRBV9 | 15 | TGTGCCAGCAGCGCTGGGACTCTTGGGGCCAACGTCCTGACTTTC | CASSAGTLGANVLTF
many | TRBJ2-3 | TRBD2 | TRBV19 | 14 | TGTGCCAGTCCCGGGGGGGGTAGCACAGATACGCAGTATTTT | CASPGGGSTDTQYF
NA | TRBJ1-4 | NA | TRBV19 | 15 | TGTGCCAGTAGTGCCGAAGGGGGAAGACATGAAAAACTGTTTTTT | CASSAEGGRHEKLFF
NA | TRBJ2-1 | TRBD1 | TRBV4-3 | 14 | TGCGCCAGCTGCGGGACAGGGTCAATTGGTGAGCAGTTCTTC | CASCGTGSIGEQFF
many | TRBJ2-7 | NA | TRBV12-3/TRBV12-4 | 14 | TGTGCCAGCAATCGCGGTTCGGGTGTGCGGGAGCAGTACTTC | CASNRGSGVREQYF
NA | TRBJ2-5 | NA | TRBV27 | 23 | TGTGCCAGCAGTTTATTTTCTTCGTTTTGGGGGGACCCCACAACAAAATACCAAGAGACCCAGTACTTC | CASSLFSSFWGDPTTKYQETQYF
NA | TRBJ1-5 | NA | TRBV9 | 13 | TGTGCCAGCGTGAGAATAGAGAGGGGGACCCAGCATTTT | CASVRIERGTQHF
many | TRBJ2-1 | NA | TRBV20-1 | 13 | TGCAGTGCTACGCGGGGCCCCTACAATGAGCAGTTCTTC | CSATRGPYNEQFF
NA | TRBJ2-1 | TRBD2 | TRBV30 | 16 | TGTGCCTGGAGCCCTTTAACTAGCGGAGACTACAATGAGCAGTTCTTC | CAWSPLTSGDYNEQFF
NA | TRBJ2-1 | TRBD1 | TRBV7-2 | 18 | TGTGCCAGCAGCCCTAGTCCCGGGACAGGGGGCGCCAACAATGAGCAGTTCTTC | CASSPSPGTGGANNEQFF
NA | TRBJ2-2 | TRBD1 | TRBV7-6 | 18 | TGTGCCAGCAGCCACGGGACAGGGGGGGGGGCAGGAGGCGGGGAGCTGTTTTTT | CASSHGTGGGAGGGELFF
many | TRBJ2-1 | NA | TRBV5-1 | 16 | TGCGCCAGCACTGAACTCCCCAGCGCAAGCTACAATGAGCAGTTCTTC | CASTELPSASYNEQFF
NA | TRBJ1-3 | NA | TRBV19 | 8 | TGTGCCAGTAGTGCCATATATTTT | CASSAIYF
many | TRBJ2-7 | TRBD2 | TRBV7-9 | 14 | TGTGCCAGCAGCTATAGCGGGATCGGGTACGAGCAGTACTTC | CASSYSGIGYEQYF
many | TRBJ1-2 | NA | TRBV20-1 | 12 | TGCAGTGCTAGCCCGGGAGTTTATGGCTACACCTTC | CSASPGVYGYTF
many | TRBJ2-7 | NA | TRBV5-5 | 12 | TGTGCCAGCAGCCCGGACGTCGCCGAGCAGTACTTC | CASSPDVAEQYF
many | TRBJ2-2 | NA | TRBV7-2 | 16 | TGTGCCAGCAGCTTAGAGGCAGGCCGGAGCACCGGGGAGCTGTTTTTT | CASSLEAGRSTGELFF
many | TRBJ1-2 | NA | TRBV29-1 | 12 | TGCAGCGTCCTGACAAACGTCTATGGCTACACCTTC | CSVLTNVYGYTF
NA | TRBJ2-5 | TRBD2 | TRBV7-9 | 13 | TGTGCTAGAGACCCGACTAGCAGAGAGACCCAGTACTTC | CARDPTSRETQYF
many | TRBJ2-7 | TRBD2 | TRBV6-2/TRBV6-3 | 16 | TGTGCCAGCAGTCACTCACGGGGGGGAGGGCCCCACGAGCAGTACTTC | CASSHSRGGGPHEQYF
many | TRBJ2-7 | NA | TRBV2 | 16 | TGTGCCAGCAGTGGTTCAGGCCGAGGCGGATCCTACGAGCAGTACTTC | CASSGSGRGGSYEQYF
many | TRBJ1-6 | TRBD1 | TRBV20-1 | 15 | TGCAGTGCTAGTATAATGGGACAGAATAATTCACCCCTCCACTTT | CSASIMGQNNSPLHF
many | TRBJ1-3 | NA | TRBV15 | 14 | TGTGCCACCAGCAGAGGATCCTCTGGAAACACCATATATTTT | CATSRGSSGNTIYF
NA | TRBJ2-3 | TRBD2 | TRBV5-1 | 15 | TGCGCCAGCAGCAGAACCGGGACTAGCAAGAATGAGCAGTATTTT | CASSRTGTSKNEQYF
NA | TRBJ2-3 | TRBD2 | TRBV24-1 | 15 | TGTGCCACCAGTGTGACGCTAGCGGGAGAAGATACGCAGTATTTT | CATSVTLAGEDTQYF
once | TRBJ1-5 | NA | TRBV5-1 | 15 | TGCGCCAGCAGCAGGACATTGGGGTTAGGGGAGACCCAGCATTTT | CASSRTLGLGETQHF
few | TRBJ2-1 | NA | TRBV3-1 | 15 | TGTGCCAGCAGCCAAGCGGGAAAGCCCTACAATGAGCAGTTCTTC | CASSQAGKPYNEQFF
few | TRBJ2-5 | TRBD2 | TRBV28 | 13 | TGTGCCAGCAGTAAAGCGGGAGAAGAGACCCAGTACTTC | CASSKAGEETQYF
many | TRBJ1-3 | TRBD1 | TRBV11-2 | 16 | TGTGCCAGCAGCCAACGGACAGGGAACTCTGGAAACACCATATATTTT | CASSQRTGNSGNTIYF
NA | TRBJ2-6 | NA | TRBV5-5 | 19 | TGTGCCAGCAGTCGTTCGGATACGGGACGGAGCTCTGGGGCCAACGTCCTGACTTTC | CASSRSDTGRSSGANVLTF
many | TRBJ2-3 | TRBD1 | TRBV6-1 | 14 | TGTGCCTCTGAGGGGGCGATGGTCACAGATACGCAGTATTTT | CASEGAMVTDTQYF
NA | TRBJ2-5 | TRBD1 | TRBV2 | 18 | TGTGCCAGCAGAGCCCTAAGCGGGACAGGGGGTGACCAAGAGACCCAGTACTTC | CASRALSGTGGDQETQYF
few | TRBJ2-5 | TRBD1 | TRBV24-1 | 16 | TGTGCCACCAGTGACCCTGGGACAGGACAAGGAGAGACCCAGTACTTC | CATSDPGTGQGETQYF
NA | TRBJ2-5 | NA | TRBV28 | 12 | TGTGCCAGCACTCAGGGTGGGGAGACCCAGTACTTC | CASTQGGETQYF
many | TRBJ1-2 | NA | TRBV18 | 13 | TGTGCCAGCTCGGCGGATCCCGATTATGGCTACACCTTC | CASSADPDYGYTF
many | TRBJ1-2 | TRBD1 | TRBV6-4 | 14 | TGTGCCAGCAGTGAACAGGGGCTTAACTATGGCTACACCTTC | CASSEQGLNYGYTF
many | TRBJ2-5 | TRBD2 | TRBV20-1 | 16 | TGCAGTGCTCCGGGGACTAGCGGGAGGCCCATGGAGACCCAGTACTTC | CSAPGTSGRPMETQYF
NA | TRBJ2-5 | NA | TRBV20-1 | 13 | TGCAGTGCTAGGGCGAATAGCAATCAGCCCCAGTACTTC | CSARANSNQPQYF
few | TRBJ2-6 | TRBD2 | TRBV6-2/TRBV6-3 | 16 | TGTGCCAGCAGTTGGGGGGGGGGCTCTGGGGCCAACGTCCTGACTTTC | CASSWGGGSGANVLTF
many | TRBJ1-1 | NA | TRBV25-1 | 14 | TGTGCCAGCGGCCTCGGGGGGCTGAACACTGAAGCTTTCTTT | CASGLGGLNTEAFF
many | TRBJ1-6 | NA | TRBV20-1 | 13 | TGCAGTGCTGCGAGCTCCTATAATTCACCCCTCCACTTT | CSAASSYNSPLHF
NA | TRBJ2-1 | NA | TRBV20-1 | 11 | TGCAGCGGGGGGCTAACCTACGAGCAGTTCTTC | CSGGLTYEQFF
many | TRBJ1-5 | NA | TRBV19 | 14 | TGTGCCAGTAGTATTCAGGCTGGCAATCAGCCCCAGCATTTT | CASSIQAGNQPQHF
many | TRBJ2-2 | TRBD2 | TRBV9 | 13 | TGTGCCAGTAGCGGGACGAACACCGGGGAGCTGTTTTTT | CASSGTNTGELFF
many | TRBJ2-3 | NA | TRBV6-1 | 13 | TGTGCCAGCAGAGGAGGGGGTTCCGATACGCAGTATTTT | CASRGGGSDTQYF
many | TRBJ1-6 | NA | TRBV30 | 16 | TGTGCCTGGAGCCCGAGATTAAAATACGGGAATTCACCCCTCCACTTT | CAWSPRLKYGNSPLHF
many | TRBJ2-2 | TRBD2 | TRBV6-6 | 18 | TGTGCCAGCAGTTGGGGGACTAGCGGGAGGGGTAACACCGGGGAGCTGTTTTTT | CASSWGTSGRGNTGELFF
NA | TRBJ1-1 | NA | TRBV6-6 | 13 | TGTGCCAGCAGTGATCAGGGGAACACTGAAGCTTTCTTT | CASSDQGNTEAFF
many | TRBJ2-7 | NA | TRBV7-2 | 11 | TGTGCCAGCACCATTAGGGGGGAGCAGTACTTC | CASTIRGEQYF
many | TRBJ2-1 | TRBD1 | TRBV7-9 | 18 | TGTGCCAGCAGCCCCAAAGACAGGGCCGAGGGCCTGGACAATGAGCAGTTCTTC | CASSPKDRAEGLDNEQFF
NA | TRBJ2-5 | NA | TRBV2 | 14 | TGTGCCAGCATGACCGGCATGCCCCACGAGACCCAGTACTTC | CASMTGMPHETQYF
many | TRBJ2-2 | NA | TRBV7-9 | 16 | TGTGCCAGCAGCCGCAGCGGCAGGGCGAACACCGGGGAGCTGTTTTTT | CASSRSGRANTGELFF
many | TRBJ2-4 | TRBD2 | TRBV7-6 | 14 | TGTGCCAGCAGCGCTACTAGCGGAAAAAACATTCAGTACTTC | CASSATSGKNIQYF